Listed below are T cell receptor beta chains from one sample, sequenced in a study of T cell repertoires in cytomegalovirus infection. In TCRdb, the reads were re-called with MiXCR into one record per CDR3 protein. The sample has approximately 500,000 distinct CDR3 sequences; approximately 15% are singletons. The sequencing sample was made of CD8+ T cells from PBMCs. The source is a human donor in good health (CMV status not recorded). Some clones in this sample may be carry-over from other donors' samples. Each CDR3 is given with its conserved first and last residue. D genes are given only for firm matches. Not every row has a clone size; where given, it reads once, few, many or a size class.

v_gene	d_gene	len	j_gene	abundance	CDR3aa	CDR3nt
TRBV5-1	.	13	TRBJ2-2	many	CASSAWATGELFF	TGCGCCAGCAGCGCATGGGCAACCGGGGAGCTGTTTTTT
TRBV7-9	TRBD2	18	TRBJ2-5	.	CASSPRAASGRTGETQYF	TGTGCCAGCAGCCCTAGGGCGGCTAGCGGCCGTACGGGAGAGACCCAGTACTTC
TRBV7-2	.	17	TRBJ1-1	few	CASNLGSGGYLNTEAFF	TGTGCCAGCAACTTAGGCTCGGGGGGGTACCTGAACACTGAAGCTTTCTTT
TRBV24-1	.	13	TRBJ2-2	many	CATSDRGSGELFF	TGTGCCACCAGTGACAGGGGCAGCGGGGAGCTGTTTTTT
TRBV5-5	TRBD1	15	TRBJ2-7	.	CASSRSTGGRYEQYF	TGTGCCAGCAGCCGATCGACAGGGGGTCGGTACGAGCAGTACTTC
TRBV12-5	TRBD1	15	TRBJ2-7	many	CASGLVTGTGYEQYF	TGTGCTAGTGGTTTGGTCACCGGGACAGGCTACGAGCAGTACTTC
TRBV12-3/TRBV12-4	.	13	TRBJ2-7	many	CASSLRSQYEQYF	TGTGCCAGCAGTTTGAGGTCCCAGTACGAGCAGTACTTC
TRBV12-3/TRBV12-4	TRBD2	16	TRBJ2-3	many	CASSPGGAGGPDTQYF	TGTGCCAGCAGCCCGGGGGGAGCGGGAGGGCCAGATACGCAGTATTTT
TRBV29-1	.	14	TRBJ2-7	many	CSVLGFAQTYEQYF	TGCAGCGTTCTGGGATTCGCCCAAACCTACGAGCAGTACTTC
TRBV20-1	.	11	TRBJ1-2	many	CSAPREGGYTF	TGCAGTGCTCCTAGGGAAGGGGGCTACACCTTC
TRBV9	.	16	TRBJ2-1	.	CASSAQSGFGVNEQFF	TGTGCCAGCAGCGCCCAAAGTGGGTTCGGGGTCAATGAGCAGTTCTTC
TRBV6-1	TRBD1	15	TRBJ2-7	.	CASSGLRTGVYEQYF	TGTGCCAGCAGTGGGCTGCGGACAGGGGTCTACGAGCAGTACTTC
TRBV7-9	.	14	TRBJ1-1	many	CASSLEGVRTEAFF	TGTGCCAGCAGCTTGGAGGGGGTTAGAACTGAAGCTTTCTTT
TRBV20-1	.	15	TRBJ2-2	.	CSAPKTGTNTGELFF	TGCAGTGCTCCAAAGACCGGGACCAACACCGGGGAGCTGTTTTTT
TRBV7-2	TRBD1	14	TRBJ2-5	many	CASSFRDSQETQYF	TGTGCCAGCAGCTTTAGGGACAGTCAAGAGACCCAGTACTTC
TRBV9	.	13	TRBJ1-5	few	CASSPQDGQPQHF	TGTGCCAGCAGCCCACAGGATGGTCAGCCCCAGCATTTT
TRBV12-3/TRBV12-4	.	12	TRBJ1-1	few	CASSPGEGQAFF	TGTGCCAGCAGTCCCGGAGAGGGCCAAGCTTTCTTT
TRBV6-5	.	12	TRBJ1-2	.	CASSPGTPGYTF	TGTGCCAGCAGTCCAGGGACCCCTGGCTACACCTTC
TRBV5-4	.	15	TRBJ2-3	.	CASSLPGGATDTQYF	TGTGCCAGCAGCTTGCCAGGCGGGGCCACAGATACGCAGTATTTT
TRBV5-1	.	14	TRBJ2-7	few	CASSLGAGGGEQYF	TGCGCCAGCAGCTTGGGGGCCGGGGGCGGCGAGCAGTACTTC
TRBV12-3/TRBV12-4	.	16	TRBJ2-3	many	CASSYGPGPLTDTQYF	TGTGCCAGCAGTTACGGACCGGGACCATTAACAGATACGCAGTATTTT
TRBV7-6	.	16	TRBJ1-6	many	CASSLRTLHSNSPLHF	TGTGCCAGCAGCTTGAGGACCCTACACTCAAATTCACCCCTCCACTTT
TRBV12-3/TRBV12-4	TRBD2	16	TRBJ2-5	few	CASSEGLAGEQETQYF	TGTGCCAGCAGTGAGGGACTAGCGGGGGAGCAAGAGACCCAGTACTTC
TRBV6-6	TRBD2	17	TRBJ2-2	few	CASSYSLAGVTGGELFF	TGTGCCAGCAGTTACTCCCTAGCGGGAGTTACGGGCGGGGAGCTGTTTTTT
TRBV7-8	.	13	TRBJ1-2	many	CASSEEASYGYTF	TGTGCCAGCAGCGAAGAGGCCTCCTATGGCTACACCTTC
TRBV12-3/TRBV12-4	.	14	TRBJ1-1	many	CASSLDQEPQSAFF	TGTGCCAGCAGTTTAGACCAGGAGCCCCAGTCAGCTTTCTTT
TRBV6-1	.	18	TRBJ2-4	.	CASIGAWSPGPSKNIQYF	TGTGCCAGCATAGGAGCTTGGTCCCCAGGACCGTCCAAAAACATTCAGTACTTC
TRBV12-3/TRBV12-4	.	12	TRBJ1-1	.	CASSLRWAQAFF	TGTGCCAGCAGTTTAAGGTGGGCTCAAGCTTTCTTT
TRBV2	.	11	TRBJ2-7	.	CALMGAYEQYF	TGTGCACTGATGGGGGCCTACGAGCAGTACTTC
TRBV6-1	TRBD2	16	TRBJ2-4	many	CASSGTSGRNGDIQYF	TGTGCCAGCAGTGGGACTAGCGGGAGGAACGGGGACATTCAGTACTTC
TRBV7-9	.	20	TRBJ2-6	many	CASSPLDGTGLNSGANVLTF	TGTGCCAGCAGCCCACTGGACGGGACGGGACTTAACTCTGGGGCCAACGTCCTGACTTTC
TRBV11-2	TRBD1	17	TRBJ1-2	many	CASSPRDRGEYNYGYTF	TGTGCCAGCAGCCCAAGGGACAGGGGCGAGTATAACTATGGCTACACCTTC
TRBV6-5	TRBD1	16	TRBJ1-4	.	CASSYSYRGLNEKLFF	TGTGCCAGCAGTTACTCCTACAGGGGACTTAATGAAAAACTGTTTTTT
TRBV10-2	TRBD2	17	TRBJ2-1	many	CASSESSVAGWYNEQFF	TGCGCCAGCAGTGAGTCCTCGGTAGCGGGATGGTACAATGAGCAGTTCTTC
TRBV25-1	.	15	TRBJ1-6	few	CASSDEAAWNSPLHF	TGTGCCAGCAGTGATGAAGCGGCTTGGAATTCACCCCTCCACTTT
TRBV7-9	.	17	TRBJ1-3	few	CASSFRAGDPSGNTIYF	TGTGCCAGCAGCTTCCGGGCCGGGGACCCCTCTGGAAACACCATATATTTT
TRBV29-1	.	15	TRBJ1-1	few	CSVSGQMEMNTEAFF	TGCAGCGTCAGTGGGCAAATGGAAATGAACACTGAAGCTTTCTTT
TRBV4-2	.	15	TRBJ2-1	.	CASSRGLEGDDEQFF	TGTGCCAGCAGCCGAGGACTAGAGGGGGACGATGAGCAGTTCTTC
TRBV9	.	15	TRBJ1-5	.	CASSQSVGSNQPQHF	TGTGCCAGCAGCCAATCGGTCGGTAGCAATCAGCCCCAGCATTTT
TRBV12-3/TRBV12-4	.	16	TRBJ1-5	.	CASSLWRHGSNQPQHF	TGTGCCAGCAGTTTGTGGAGACACGGTAGCAATCAGCCCCAGCATTTT
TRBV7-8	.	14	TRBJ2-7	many	CASSPTGLGYEQYF	TGTGCCAGCAGCCCTACAGGTCTGGGGTACGAGCAGTACTTC
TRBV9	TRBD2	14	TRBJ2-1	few	CASSPGTSANEQFF	TGTGCCAGCAGCCCTGGGACTAGCGCCAATGAGCAGTTCTTC
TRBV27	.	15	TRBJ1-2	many	CASSPYTGPMYGYTF	TGTGCCAGCAGTCCGTATACAGGGCCCATGTATGGCTACACCTTC
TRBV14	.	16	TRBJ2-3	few	CASSQQRGALFDTQYF	TGTGCCAGCAGCCAACAACGGGGGGCCCTATTTGATACGCAGTATTTT
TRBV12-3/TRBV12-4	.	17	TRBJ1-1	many	CASSLAGGREGHAEAFF	TGTGCCAGCAGTTTAGCGGGGGGGAGGGAGGGTCACGCTGAAGCTTTCTTT
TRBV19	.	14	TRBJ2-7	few	CASSTGAGNYEQYF	TGTGCCAGTAGTACGGGGGCAGGGAACTACGAGCAGTACTTC
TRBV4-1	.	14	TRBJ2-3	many	CASSLLLGTDTQYF	TGCGCCAGCAGCCTTCTCCTTGGCACAGATACGCAGTATTTT
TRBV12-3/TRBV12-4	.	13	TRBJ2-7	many	CASRLTASYEQYF	TGTGCCAGCAGGTTGACAGCCTCCTACGAGCAGTACTTC
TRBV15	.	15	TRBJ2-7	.	CATSRDLGGQDEQYF	TGTGCCACCAGCAGAGATCTGGGGGGCCAGGACGAGCAGTACTTC
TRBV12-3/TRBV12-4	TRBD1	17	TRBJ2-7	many	CASRPEGGTGPIGEQYF	TGTGCCAGCAGGCCCGAAGGAGGGACAGGACCGATAGGGGAGCAGTACTTC
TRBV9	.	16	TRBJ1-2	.	CASSVKDTPPHYGYTF	TGTGCCAGCAGCGTAAAGGACACACCACCCCACTATGGCTACACCTTC
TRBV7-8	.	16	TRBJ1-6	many	CASSFFEEGYNSPLHF	TGTGCCAGCAGCTTTTTCGAGGAGGGATACAATTCACCCCTCCACTTT
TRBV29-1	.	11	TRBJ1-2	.	CSATIRDGYTF	TGCAGCGCCACAATCAGGGATGGCTACACCTTC
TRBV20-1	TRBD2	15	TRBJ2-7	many	CSARSLAGGTYEQYF	TGCAGTGCTAGATCGCTAGCGGGCGGTACCTACGAGCAGTACTTC
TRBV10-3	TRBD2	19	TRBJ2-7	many	CAISVLTSGRETSSYEQYF	TGTGCCATCAGTGTTCTGACTAGCGGGAGAGAAACGAGCTCCTACGAGCAGTACTTC
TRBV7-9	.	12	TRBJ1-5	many	CASSLAGQPQHF	TGTGCCAGCAGCTTAGCGGGGCAGCCCCAGCATTTT
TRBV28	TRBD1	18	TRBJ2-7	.	CASSYPGQSNHPSYEQYF	TGTGCCAGCTCCTACCCGGGACAGTCGAACCACCCCTCCTACGAGCAGTACTTC
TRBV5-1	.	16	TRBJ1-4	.	CASSLDQEGTNEKLFF	TGCGCCAGCAGCTTGGACCAGGAGGGAACTAATGAAAAACTGTTTTTT
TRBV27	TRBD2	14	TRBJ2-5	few	CASAGLAGEETQYF	TGTGCCAGCGCGGGACTAGCGGGAGAGGAGACCCAGTACTTC
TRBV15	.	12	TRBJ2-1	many	CATSRMENEQFF	TGTGCCACCAGCAGAATGGAGAATGAGCAGTTCTTC